Listed here are 24 T cell receptor beta chains from one sample, sequenced in a study of T cell repertoires in cytomegalovirus infection (dated by TCRdb to between 2018 and 2020). TCRdb shows the sequencer as Illumina HiSeq 1500. Using fastp trimming at Q25 and MiXCR clonotype assembly, TCRdb reanalyzed the public sequencing data and kept in-frame beta chains. Entries that share a CDR3 protein sequence are merged under the most common genes and DNA. The sample includes under 300,000 distinct CDR3 sequences, with 10% to 15% observed a single time. Jointly, the top ten make up 1.5% to 2% of the sample. The specimen sequenced was PBMCs. The receptors shown here come from a human donor in good health (CMV status not recorded). Some clones in this sample may be carry-over from other donors' samples.

This clonotype was counted a single time. A read error may be the cause here, since a much bigger clone is one base away. The V and J genes are TRBV7-2 and TRBJ2-5; D not certain. The V end lost 8 bases, the J end lost 5 bases, and 15 bases lay between the germline ends. Looked up from germline, CDR1 is SGHTA and CDR2 is FQGNSA. The CDR3 runs to 13 residues. The CDR3: CTSGVKAEETQYF. As DNA, the CDR3 is TGTACCAGCGGGGTTAAGGCGGAGGAGACCCAGTACTTC.

In its sample, this clonotype was seen many times. The J gene is TRBJ2-1, the V gene TRBV19; 12 bases fit TRBD2. The CDR3 contains 16 residues. Germline V CDR1 and CDR2: LNHDA, SQIVND (reference sequence). With V trimmed by 1 base and J by 9 bases, 7 bases remained unmatched. Written as DNA, the CDR3 is TGTGCCAGTAGTATAGGAGGGCTAGCGGGAGGGGGTGAGCAGTTCTTC. Its translation: CASSIGGLAGGGEQFF.

Only a few counts were recorded for this clonotype. The chain is built from TRBV20-1 and TRBJ2-3; 11 bases are shared with TRBD2. This CDR3 is built from 13 residues. Germline CDR1 is DFQATT and CDR2 is SNEGSKA (reference sequence). Trimming took 2 bases from V and 6 from J; bases not matched to a gene: 1. The CDR3 DNA reads as TGCAGTGCTAGACTAGCGGGGGGTGATACGCAGTATTTT. This encodes CSARLAGGDTQYF.

Many counts were recorded for this clonotype. The chain couples TRBV7-3 to TRBJ2-7; no definite D call. Germline V gene lookup returns CDR1 SGHTA and CDR2 FQGTGA. The CDR3 runs to 15 residues. V was pared by 1 base and J by 0 bases, with 10 bases between. The CDR3 nucleotides are TGTGCCAGCAGCTTAAGTCCAGGAAACTCCTACGAGCAGTACTTC. Encoded protein: CASSLSPGNSYEQYF.

This clonotype has a count of ten or more. The genes are TRBV6-6 and TRBJ2-3; 9 bases are a match to TRBD2. Trimming cost V 1 base and J 0 bases; bases outside gene matches: 5. Germline V gives CDR1 MNHNY, CDR2 SVGAGI (reference sequence). This CDR3 spans 17 amino acids. In DNA, the CDR3 is TGTGCCAGCAGTTACTTTAGCGGGGGCGCGAGCACAGATACGCAGTATTTT. It yields the protein CASSYFSGGASTDTQYF.

This clonotype was seen ten or more times. J is TRBJ2-5 and V is TRBV12-3 or TRBV12-4; 13 bases agree with TRBD2. The J segment lost 6 bases and the V segment lost 6 bases, leaving 7 bases of the junction unmatched. There are 15 residues in the CDR3. CDR3 sequence: CASRLGTSGAQTQYF. For the CDR3, the DNA is TGTGCCAGCAGACTTGGGACTAGCGGGGCGCAGACCCAGTACTTC.

V gene TRBV19 combines with J gene TRBJ2-6; the D gene is possibly TRBD1 (5 bases). CDR3 length: 16 residues. Trimming left V 5 bases short and J 0 bases short, with 11 bases between. The germline V gene has CDR1 LNHDA and CDR2 SQIVND (reference sequence). CDR3 sequence reads: CASSRGQLSGANVLTF. CDR3 in DNA: TGTGCCAGTAGTCGAGGACAACTCTCTGGGGCCAACGTCCTGACTTTC.

This clonotype has a count of ten or more. The chain recombines TRBV7-2 with TRBJ2-1; D ambiguous. The CDR3 runs to 14 residues. The V and J ends lost 5 bases and 4 bases respectively, with 12 bases between them. Germline V gene sequence: CDR1 SGHTA, CDR2 FQGNSA. Here the CDR3 reads CASSRAGSYNEQFF. CDR3 nucleotides: TGTGCCAGCAGCCGTGCCGGCAGTTACAATGAGCAGTTCTTC.

This clonotype came up many times. The chain uses TRBV7-9 and TRBJ1-2, with 9 bases that match TRBD1. Germline lookup yields CDR1 SEHNR and CDR2 FQNEAQ (reference sequence). J gave up 2 bases and V 4 bases, and 5 bases lay outside the gene matches. The CDR3 length is 15 residues. The CDR3 spells CASSSTGTGNYGYTF. The DNA of the CDR3 is TGTGCCAGCAGCTCCACCGGGACAGGGAACTATGGCTACACCTTC. The whole variable domain, filled in from reference TRBV7-9 and TRBJ1-2, reads DTGVSQNPRHKITKRGQNVTFRCDPISEHNRLYWYRQTLGQGPEFLTYFQNEAQLEKSRLLSDRFSAERPKGSFSTLEIQRTEQGDSAMYLCASSSTGTGNYGYTFGSGTRLTVV.

The chain recombines TRBV5-1 with TRBJ2-1, with 8 bases lining up with TRBD2. Germline V lookup: CDR1 SGHRS, CDR2 YFSETQ. The ends lost 0 bases at V and 2 bases at J; junction bases unmatched: 1. This CDR3 has 15 amino acids. The CDR3 sequence: CASSLARGAYNEQFF. The CDR3 DNA follows: TGCGCCAGCAGCTTGGCGCGGGGGGCCTACAATGAGCAGTTCTTC.

This clonotype was observed many times. The rearrangement joins TRBV11-3 to TRBJ1-2; D not certain. CDR3 length: 13 amino acids. V was shortened by 5 bases and J by 3 bases, with 10 bases between the two germline ends. Per the germline V gene, CDR1 is SGHNT and CDR2 is YENEEA. CDR3 sequence (DNA): TGTGCCAGCAGCCTTTCAGACGACTATGGCTACACCTTC. It specifies CASSLSDDYGYTF.

Details on this clonotype: A read error is possible here, since a much larger clone lies one base away. The CDR3 DNA follows: TGTGCCAGCAGTTATGCTCCAGGACCAAAAACGGGAGGGACCCAGTACTTC. It encodes CASSYAPGPKTGGTQYF. The chain links TRBV27 to TRBJ2-5; 7 positions match TRBD2. V lost 4 bases to trimming and J lost 7 bases; unmatched junction nucleotides: 18. The CDR3 extends over 17 amino acids. Germline CDR1 is MNHEY and CDR2 is SMNVEV (reference sequence).

At least ten counts were recorded for this clonotype. The rearrangement joins TRBV28 to TRBJ2-7; TRBD2 agrees at 8 bases. The CDR3 is 14 amino acids. Trimming took 3 bases from V and 6 from J; bases not matched to a gene: 7. Germline values: CDR1 MDHEN, CDR2 SYDVKM. The CDR3 here is CASSFLSGSGEQYF. CDR3 nucleotide sequence: TGTGCCAGCAGTTTTTTGAGCGGGAGCGGCGAGCAGTACTTC.

The genes are TRBV12-2 and TRBJ2-3; the listed D gene, TRBD1, was not tested against the DNA. TRBV12-2 constitutes a pseudogene. The CDR3 covers 17 residues. The CDR3 DNA reads TGTGCCAGCAACTTAGTAGTGGGGGCGGATTACACAGATACGCAGTATTTT. Translated: CASNLVVGADYTDTQYF.

The chain uses TRBV28 and TRBJ1-1; D unresolved. Germline V gene data show CDR1 as MDHEN and CDR2 as SYDVKM. The CDR3 sequence is 13 residues long. V was clipped by 6 bases and J by 4 bases, with 12 bases between them. Written as DNA, the CDR3 is TGTGCCAGCAGCCCCGGGGTAGGCACTGAAGCTTTCTTT. Amino acids: CASSPGVGTEAFF.

The V gene is TRBV28, the J gene TRBJ2-5; TRBD2 agrees at 11 bases. The germline V gene has CDR1 MDHEN and CDR2 SYDVKM. The CDR3 extends over 17 amino acids. J gave up 4 bases and V 2 bases, and 9 bases lay outside the gene matches. CDR3 DNA sequence: TGTGCCAGCAGTTTACCTCTACTAGCGGGAGCGCGAGAGACCCAGTACTTC. Translation gives CASSLPLLAGARETQYF. The full variable domain, its missing parts supplied by reference TRBV28 and TRBJ2-5, is DVKVTQSSRYLVKRTGEKVFLECVQDMDHENMFWYRQDPGLGLRLIYFSYDVKMKEKGDIPEGYSVSREKKERFSLILESASTNQTSMYLCASSLPLLAGARETQYFGPGTRLLVL.

The gene calls are TRBV5-5 and TRBJ1-6; 10 bases align to TRBD1. CDR1 and CDR2 from the germline V gene are SGHKS and YYEKEE (reference sequence). The CDR3 extends over 15 amino acids. V shed 2 bases, J shed 9 bases, and the junction held 5 bases outside the gene matches. The CDR3 is CASSFERTGGSPLHF. CDR3 nucleotide sequence: TGTGCCAGCAGCTTCGAAAGGACAGGGGGTTCACCCCTCCACTTT.

This clonotype was observed many times. The chain couples TRBV20-1 to TRBJ2-3, with D perhaps matching TRBD2 (5 bases). The V and J ends lost 6 bases and 2 bases respectively, with 18 bases between them. The CDR3 loop spans 15 amino acids. Germline CDR1 and CDR2: DFQATT and SNEGSKA (reference sequence). The CDR3 bases are TGCAGTGCCCGGGCGGGCGCTCATCCCACAGATACGCAGTATTTT. Translated, it gives CSARAGAHPTDTQYF.

The chain joins TRBV4-2 to TRBJ1-5; D unresolved. This CDR3 has 16 residues. Germline CDR1 is LGHNA and CDR2 is YNFKEQ. Between the trimmed V and J ends, which lost 0 bases and 3 bases, there was a span of 12 bases. CDR3 sequence (DNA): TGTGCCAGCAGCCAAGAGGGAGAACGGCCCAATCAGCCCCAGCATTTT. Amino acids: CASSQEGERPNQPQHF.

This clonotype has only a few counts. The rearrangement uses TRBV7-9 and TRBJ2-7; 8 bases are a match to TRBD1. This CDR3 has 12 amino acids. Germline V gene lookup returns CDR1 SEHNR and CDR2 FQNEAQ (reference sequence). The J segment lost 9 bases and the V segment lost 4 bases, leaving 5 bases of the junction unmatched. CDR3 sequence reads: CASSSDRGRQYF. In nucleotides, the CDR3 is TGTGCCAGCAGCTCTGACAGGGGCAGGCAGTACTTC.

This clonotype came up a few times. This rearrangement joins TRBV5-5 to TRBJ2-3, with 10 bases aligning to TRBD1. The V segment lost 0 bases and the J segment 4 bases; nucleotides outside the gene matches: 8. CDR1 is SGHKS and CDR2 is YYEKEE in the germline V gene (reference sequence). The CDR3 covers 17 residues. As DNA, the CDR3 is TGTGCCAGCAGCTTGGGACAGGGGGCGGTTTTCGCAGATACGCAGTATTTT. Translation gives CASSLGQGAVFADTQYF. The complete variable domain, with remaining parts taken from reference TRBV5-5 and TRBJ2-3, reads DAGVTQSPTHLIKTRGQQVTLRCSPISGHKSVSWYQQVLGQGPQFIFQYYEKEERGRGNFPDRFSARQFPNYSSELNVNALLLGDSALYLCASSLGQGAVFADTQYFGPGTRLTVL.

At least ten counts were recorded for this clonotype. The V call is TRBV7-2, the J call TRBJ1-1; D might be TRBD1 (6 bases). Germline CDR1 SGHTA, CDR2 FQGNSA. This CDR3 comprises 13 residues. The V end lost 5 bases, the J end lost 5 bases, and 12 bases lay between the germline ends. The CDR3 DNA reads TGTGCCAGCAGCCCTGGAGGGGGGACTGAAGCTTTCTTT. Its translation is CASSPGGGTEAFF.

The chain couples TRBV29-1 to TRBJ2-3; 11 bases are a match to TRBD2. In germline, CDR1 is SQVTM, CDR2 ANQGSEA. J lost 6 bases, V lost 4 bases, and 6 bases had no gene match. CDR3 size: 14 residues. CDR3 sequence (DNA): TGCAGCGTTGGGGGGGGACTAGCGGTGGATACGCAGTATTTT. It encodes CSVGGGLAVDTQYF.

The chain couples TRBV15 to TRBJ2-3, with D perhaps matching TRBD1 or TRBD2 (5 bases each). Trimming removed 1 base at V and 12 bases at J, with 11 bases between. This CDR3 comprises 12 residues. From germline, CDR1 is LNHNV and CDR2 YYDKDF (reference sequence). The CDR3 reads CATSRGDAFQYF. For the CDR3, the DNA is TGTGCCACCAGCAGAGGGGACGCATTTCAGTATTTT.